Listed here are 24 T cell receptor beta chains from one sample, sequenced in a study of T cell responses to AZD1222 COVID-19 vaccine (dated by TCRdb to the early 2020s). The library was made by the immunoSEQ multiplex PCR assay. In its TCRdb copy, this immuneACCESS table keeps in-frame sequences only and misses some clones. Where compared with another copy, unresolved V genes explain less than half of these, and the others have no known cause. The table for this sample lists approximately 110,000 clones; 80% to 95% of them were counted only once. The leading ten clones occupy 7.9% of the sample. In light of the paper, this sample's time point label describes: about 28 days (+/-7) after the second vaccine dose. The specimen comprised peripheral blood, sampled 28 days after the second AZD1222 dose. The source of these receptors is an adult who received the AZD1222 COVID-19 vaccine.

This clone showed up just once. This chain joins TRBV7-2 and TRBJ1-1; 9 nucleotides align to TRBD1. The CDR3 is 16 residues long. V shed 4 bases and J 4 bases; nucleotides not matched to a gene: 10. The germline CDR1 and CDR2 sequences are SGHTA and FQGNSA. CDR3 amino acids: CASSSSRTGVGTEAFF. The CDR3 region has the DNA TGTGCCAGCAGCTCCTCCCGGACAGGGGTCGGCACTGAAGCTTTCTTT.

The chain is built from TRBV12-3 or TRBV12-4 and TRBJ1-2; D is undetermined. Trimming cost V 0 bases and J 5 bases, with 4 bases left between them. CDR3 length: 12 amino acids. CDR3 nucleotides: TGTGCCAGCAGTTTAGCTCAGTATGGCTACACCTTC. Translation gives CASSLAQYGYTF.

The gene calls are TRBV6-2 or TRBV6-3 and TRBJ1-1, with TRBD1 identical over 8 bases. The CDR3 length is 13 residues. The V segment lost 5 bases and the J segment 3 bases; nucleotides outside the gene matches: 2. Germline CDR1 is MNHEY and CDR2 is SVGEGT. The DNA of the CDR3 is TGTGCCAGCAGTGCGACAGGGGACACTGAAGCTTTCTTT. Translated, it gives CASSATGDTEAFF.

V gene TRBV4-2 combines with J gene TRBJ2-7, with D hard to call. Germline V gene sequence: CDR1 LGHNA, CDR2 YNFKEQ. V gave up 1 base and J gave up 6 bases, with 16 bases separating them. The CDR3 runs 15 residues. The CDR3 nucleotides are TGTGCCAGCAGCCAAGTCGGACGCTCAATGGGCGAGCAGTACTTC. Translated: CASSQVGRSMGEQYF.

V usage is TRBV13 and J usage is TRBJ2-2; 8 bases align to TRBD1. Germline V gene data show CDR1 as PRHDT and CDR2 as FYEKMQ (reference sequence). The ends lost 4 bases at V and 6 bases at J; junction bases unmatched: 4. This CDR3 spans 14 amino acids. CDR3 sequence (DNA): TGTGCCAGCAGCTCCCAACAGGGGGCCGGGGAGCTGTTTTTT. Translating gives CASSSQQGAGELFF.

CDR3 protein: CASSDPTGGLYGYTF. DNA of the CDR3: TGTGCCAGCAGTGACCCAACAGGGGGCTTGTATGGCTACACCTTC. The chain is built from TRBV6-4 and TRBJ1-2; 9 positions agree with TRBD1. The V segment lost 2 bases and the J segment 5 bases; nucleotides outside the gene matches: 6. The germline gives CDR1 MRHNA, CDR2 SNTAGT. CDR3 length: 15 amino acids.

This chain connects TRBV15 to TRBJ1-2; D gene unclear. The CDR3 covers 13 residues. CDR1 LNHNV and CDR2 YYDKDF come from the germline V gene (reference sequence). V lost 3 bases and J 5 bases, leaving 10 bases between the germline ends. For the CDR3, the DNA is TGTGCCACCAGCAGGGTGGAGAGATATGGCTACACCTTC. Translation gives CATSRVERYGYTF.

J is TRBJ1-5 and V is TRBV7-9; D not certain. CDR3 length: 13 residues. V shed 6 bases and J shed 3 bases, with 9 bases lying between them. Looked up from germline, CDR1 is SEHNR and CDR2 is FQNEAQ (reference sequence). For the CDR3, the DNA is TGTGCCAGCAGACTAGGAAACAATCAGCCCCAGCATTTT. Residues: CASRLGNNQPQHF.

The chain couples TRBV3-1 (or the pseudogene TRBV3-2) to TRBJ1-1; no clear D. Germline loops: CDR1 LGHDT, CDR2 YNNKEL (reference sequence). This CDR3 spans 14 amino acids. Trimming removed 4 bases at V and 2 bases at J, with 11 bases between. This chain's CDR3 is CASSRKNRNTEAFF. The CDR3 DNA reads as TGTGCCAGCAGCCGAAAAAACAGAAACACTGAAGCTTTCTTT.

The gene calls are TRBV5-1 and TRBJ2-5; no definite D call. This CDR3 is 16 amino acids long. V gave up 0 bases and J gave up 0 bases, with 12 bases separating them. Germline assignment: CDR1 SGHRS and CDR2 YFSETQ. CDR3 loop: CASSLGVREYQETQYF. For the CDR3, the DNA is TGCGCCAGCAGCTTGGGAGTCAGAGAGTACCAAGAGACCCAGTACTTC.

This chain connects TRBV19 to TRBJ1-5, with 9 bases lining up with TRBD1. Germline CDR1 is LNHDA and CDR2 is SQIVND (reference sequence). The CDR3 contains 16 residues. V was clipped by 3 bases and J by 6 bases; unmatched bases: 9. The CDR3 spells CASSIFPGQGVQPQHF. The CDR3 DNA is TGTGCCAGTAGTATCTTCCCGGGACAGGGAGTTCAGCCCCAGCATTTT.

This clone appeared a few times. The rearrangement uses TRBV19 and TRBJ2-7, with 10 bases lining up with TRBD1. J lost 4 bases, V lost 4 bases, and 7 bases had no gene match. The CDR3 contains 15 residues. The germline V gene encodes CDR1 LNHDA and CDR2 SQIVND (reference sequence). The CDR3 protein is CASSTRTGGPYEQYF. The CDR3 DNA reads as TGTGCCAGTAGTACGCGGACAGGGGGGCCATACGAGCAGTACTTC. The variable domain in full, with the rest retrieved from reference TRBV19 and TRBJ2-7, is DGGITQSPKYLFRKEGQNVTLSCEQNLNHDAMYWYRQDPGQGLRLIYYSQIVNDFQKGDIAEGYSVSREKKESFPLTVTSAQKNPTAFYLCASSTRTGGPYEQYFGPGTRLTVT.

The gene calls are TRBV5-1 and TRBJ2-1; 10 nucleotides match TRBD2. The length of the CDR3 is 14 residues. From germline, CDR1 is SGHRS and CDR2 YFSETQ. After removal of 0 bases from V and 8 bases from J, the junction contained 2 bases not matched to a gene. The CDR3, as DNA: TGCGCCAGCAGCTTGGGGACTAGCGGCGATGAGCAGTTCTTC. Its translation: CASSLGTSGDEQFF.

Notes on this clone: Sequence at one end of the junction differs from germline and may be a read error. The chain combines TRBV19 with TRBJ1-4; 7 bases line up with TRBD1. CDR1 LNHDA and CDR2 SQIVND come from the germline V gene (reference sequence). The CDR3 has 15 residues. DNA for the CDR3: TGTGCCAGTAGTATGGCGGGGACAGACTATGAGAAACTGTTTTTT. This codes for CASSMAGTDYEKLFF.

The chain is built from TRBV6-5 and TRBJ2-7; D call uncertain. Trimming stripped 0 bases from V and 4 bases from J, with 10 bases between. Germline V lookup: CDR1 MNHEY, CDR2 SVGAGI. The CDR3 totals 14 residues. CDR3 in amino acids: CASSYSYGSYEQYF. The CDR3 region has the DNA TGTGCCAGCAGTTACTCTTACGGCTCGTACGAGCAGTACTTC.

This chain links TRBV11-2 with TRBJ1-3; D perhaps matches TRBD1 (5 bases). V lost 8 bases to trimming and J lost 7 bases, with 12 bases between them. The CDR3 is 12 residues long. Germline CDR1 SGHAT, CDR2 FQNNGV. The CDR3 loop reads CASGDFGNTIYF. CDR3 coding DNA: TGTGCCAGCGGGGACTTTGGGAACACCATATATTTT.

This chain links TRBV5-1 with TRBJ2-2; 8 bases agree with TRBD1. There are 16 residues in the CDR3. CDR1 is SGHRS and CDR2 is YFSETQ in the germline V gene. Trimming took 1 base from V and 5 from J; bases not matched to a gene: 7. Here the CDR3 DNA reads TGCGCCAGCAGCTTGATTGGACAGGGAGTTACCGGGGAGCTGTTTTTT. Encoded protein: CASSLIGQGVTGELFF.

This clone appeared once. The chain employs TRBV18 and TRBJ1-2; D may be TRBD1 (5 bases). The CDR3 loop spans 15 amino acids. Per germline, CDR1 KGHSH and CDR2 LQKENI. V shed 2 bases and J shed 6 bases, with 16 bases lying between them. In DNA, the CDR3 is TGTGCCAGCTCACCATACGGGACCGTCACAGATGGCTACACCTTC. Translation: CASSPYGTVTDGYTF. The full variable domain, completed using reference TRBV18 and TRBJ1-2, is NAGVMQNPRHLVRRRGQEARLRCSPMKGHSHVYWYRQLPEEGLKFMVYLQKENIIDESGMPKERFSAEFPKEGPSILRIQQVVRGDSAAYFCASSPYGTVTDGYTFGSGTRLTVV.

CDR3 region: CATSDLAGQQYF. DNA of the CDR3: TGTGCCACCAGTGATTTGGCGGGACAGCAGTATTTT. The chain uses TRBV24-1 and TRBJ2-3, with D perhaps being TRBD1 or TRBD2 (6 bases each). CDR1 KGHDR and CDR2 SFDVKD come from the germline V gene. V was trimmed by 0 bases and J by 11 bases, leaving 8 bases between them. The CDR3 is made up of 12 amino acids.

The rearrangement links TRBV27 to TRBJ1-5; D unclear. This CDR3 region has 14 residues. V was pared by 2 bases and J by 0 bases, with 5 bases between. CDR1 and CDR2 from the germline V gene are MNHEY and SMNVEV (reference sequence). In DNA, the CDR3 is TGTGCCAGCAGTTTAATGGGTAGCAATCAGCCCCAGCATTTT. Protein sequence: CASSLMGSNQPQHF.

The chain carries TRBV5-5 and TRBJ2-2; 8 bases are shared with TRBD1. Germline V CDR1 and CDR2: SGHKS, YYEKEE (reference sequence). The V segment lost 3 bases and the J segment 7 bases; nucleotides outside the gene matches: 8. The CDR3 has 15 amino acids. As DNA, the CDR3 is TGTGCCAGCAGCTGGAGTCAGGGGGCTGGCGGGGAGCTGTTTTTT. This encodes CASSWSQGAGGELFF.

The chain joins TRBV11-2 to TRBJ1-3; unclear D gene. CDR1 is SGHAT and CDR2 is FQNNGV in the germline V gene. This CDR3 contains 16 residues. V lost 4 bases and J 0 bases, leaving 13 bases between the germline ends. The CDR3 reads CASSSPHRYSGNTIYF. The DNA for the CDR3 is TGTGCCAGCAGCTCCCCGCACAGATACTCTGGAAACACCATATATTTT.

The J gene is TRBJ2-7, the V gene TRBV6-5, with unresolved D. The CDR3 is made up of 15 amino acids. Germline loops: CDR1 MNHEY, CDR2 SVGAGI. The V gene lost 0 bases and the J gene lost 2 bases, with 11 bases spanning the gap. CDR3 nucleotide sequence: TGTGCCAGCAGTTACTCGCCCAGCGTCCCCTACGAGCAGTACTTC. This sequence encodes CASSYSPSVPYEQYF.

The chain uses TRBV6-6 and TRBJ1-1, with D unresolved. Trimming removed 0 bases from V and 11 bases from J, with 22 bases in between. This CDR3 has 16 residues. CDR1 is MNHNY, CDR2 SVGAGI, per germline (reference sequence). CDR3 sequence (DNA): TGTGCCAGCAGTTACTCTTCTGTTTCCGGGAGAGACGAGGCTTTCTTT. Its protein product is CASSYSSVSGRDEAFF.